The present TCR beta chain was sequenced within a study of shared clonotypes between healthy human individuals. Study-level results: Relative to their counterparts shared across all four donors, non-shared clonotypes exhibited diminished generation probabilities. Richness estimates generally favored naive over memory subsets.

This CDR3 region has 15 residues. CDR1 is GTSNPN, CDR2 SVGIG, per germline (reference sequence). V lost 3 bases to trimming and J lost 5 bases, with 17 bases between them. Assay execution proceeded at the deep level. Replicate PCRs for sorted subsets used around 200 ng DNA; this equaled 25,000 to 30,000 T cell genomes. TCRdb keeps only in-frame clones here, not all; method: immunoSEQ multiplex PCR. The data show some 1,600,000 clones, 95% to 99% seen once. On this clone itself: Its antigen is unknown.

The source is a man aged 30 to 45 in good health. Sequencing was performed on naive CD4+ T cells sorted from blood. Indicated subset: CD45RA+ positively selected. V gene TRBV30 combines with J gene TRBJ2-1; the D gene is possibly TRBD1 (6 bases). The CDR3 spells CAWSLDRNPNNEQFF. The DNA for the CDR3 is TGTGCCTGGAGCTTGGACAGAAACCCTAACAATGAGCAGTTCTTC. The full variable domain, rest sourced from reference TRBV30 and TRBJ2-1, is SQTIHQWPATLVQPVGSPLSLECTVEGTSNPNLYWYRQAAGRGLQLLFYSVGIGQISSEVPQNLSASRPQDRQFILSSKKLLLSDSGFYLCAWSLDRNPNNEQFFGPGTRLTVL.